The clone carrying this TCR beta chain was observed many times. No antigen is known for it. From the germline J gene comes the end of the CDR3, since the read stops 3 residues before it. The data are from a study of T cell clonality in common variable immunodeficiency. Findings and limits, study-wide: Common variable immunodeficiency TCR beta sequences reportedly had fewer deletions and N-nucleotide insertions. TCRbeta clonality was increased in CVID versus healthy controls.

The V and J ends lost 1 base and 1 base respectively, with 8 bases between them. The germline V gene encodes CDR1 SEHNR and CDR2 FQNEAQ (reference sequence). The CDR3 consists of 14 residues. Donors gave about 5 to 8 ml heparinized peripheral whole blood. The assay was immunoSEQ multiplex PCR, and TCRdb's table has in-frame clones only and misses some. The sample was found to contain some 38,000 clones, and every one recurs. Source material: peripheral blood mononuclear cells. The rearrangement links TRBV7-9 to TRBJ2-7; D unclear. This receptor was identified in a person aged 18 to 70 in good health. CDR3 loop: CASSLEGLSYEQYF. CDR3 DNA, as far as it was read: TGTGCCAGCAGCTTAGAGGGCCTTTCCTACGAG.